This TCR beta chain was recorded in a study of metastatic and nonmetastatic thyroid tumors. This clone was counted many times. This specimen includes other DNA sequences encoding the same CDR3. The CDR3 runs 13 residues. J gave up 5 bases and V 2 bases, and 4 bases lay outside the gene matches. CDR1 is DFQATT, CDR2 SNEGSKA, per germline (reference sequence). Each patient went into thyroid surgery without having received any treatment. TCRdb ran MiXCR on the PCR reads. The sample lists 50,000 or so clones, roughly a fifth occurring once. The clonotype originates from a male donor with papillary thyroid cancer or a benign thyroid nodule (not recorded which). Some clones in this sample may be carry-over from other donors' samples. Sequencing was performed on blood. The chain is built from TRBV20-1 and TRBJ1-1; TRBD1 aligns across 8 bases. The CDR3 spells CSARTGGITEAFF. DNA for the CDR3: TGCAGTGCTAGAACAGGGGGAATAACTGAAGCTTTCTTT.